These 32 T cell receptor beta chains share one sample of origin, sequenced in a study of T cell responses to AZD1222 COVID-19 vaccine. Some clones are missing from TCRdb's copy, which holds only in-frame ones; the method was immunoSEQ multiplex PCR. This sample has 150,000 to 200,000 clones, with 92% found just once. Here the sequenced sample was peripheral blood, taken 28 days after the second AZD1222 dose. These TCRs come from an adult who received the AZD1222 COVID-19 vaccine.

The CDR3 sequence: CSASAGREGGNQPQHF. DNA of the CDR3: TGCAGTGCTAGTGCGGGACGGGAGGGAGGCAATCAGCCCCAGCATTTT. This chain joins TRBV20-1 and TRBJ1-5; D perhaps matches TRBD1 (5 bases). Trimming cost V 3 bases and J 2 bases, with 17 bases left between them. Per the germline V gene, CDR1 is DFQATT and CDR2 is SNEGSKA (reference sequence). The CDR3 is 16 residues long.

The rearrangement uses TRBV7-2 and TRBJ1-1, with D possibly being TRBD1 (5 bases). Per germline, CDR1 SGHTA and CDR2 FQGNSA. The CDR3 is made up of 12 amino acids. Trimming removed 7 bases at V and 4 bases at J, with 10 bases between. The CDR3: CASMEGLTEAFF. The CDR3 DNA reads as TGTGCCAGCATGGAGGGGCTCACTGAAGCTTTCTTT.

The CDR3 loop is CASSTTGFEAFF. In DNA form, the CDR3 reads TGTGCCAGCAGCACCACAGGGTTTGAAGCTTTCTTT. The V and J genes are TRBV3-1 (or the pseudogene TRBV3-2) and TRBJ1-1, with a possible D match to TRBD1 (6 bases). The CDR3 runs 12 residues. V dropped 5 bases and J dropped 7 bases, with 11 bases sitting between them. Germline loops: CDR1 LGHDT, CDR2 YNNKEL (reference sequence).

This chain uses TRBV15 with TRBJ2-5, with 8 bases identical to TRBD1. J was trimmed by 2 bases and V by 0 bases; bases with no gene match: 14. Looked up from germline, CDR1 is LNHNV and CDR2 is YYDKDF (reference sequence). The CDR3 runs to 19 residues. The CDR3 region has the DNA TGTGCCACCAGCAGAGATCACCCCAGACAGGGGAGAATGCAAGAGACCCAGTACTTC. Translation: CATSRDHPRQGRMQETQYF. The entire variable domain, with the rest obtained from reference TRBV15 and TRBJ2-5, is as follows: DAMVIQNPRYQVTQFGKPVTLSCSQTLNHNVMYWYQQKSSQAPKLLFHYYDKDFNNEADTPDNFQSRRPNTSFCFLDIRSPGLGDTAMYLCATSRDHPRQGRMQETQYFGPGTRLLVL.

The rearrangement links TRBV6-1 to TRBJ1-2; D gene uncertain. Trimming pared 0 bases from V and 6 bases from J, leaving 11 bases between. From germline, CDR1 is MNHNS and CDR2 SASEGT. CDR3 length: 14 amino acids. CDR3 nucleotides: TGTGCCAGCAGTGAAGCAACGGGCGTAGATGGCTACACCTTC. Its protein product is CASSEATGVDGYTF.

The chain recombines TRBV4-1 with TRBJ1-2, with D unclear. From germline, CDR1 is MGHRA and CDR2 YSYEKL. Trimming left V 1 base short and J 1 base short, with 7 bases between. The CDR3 has 14 residues. The CDR3, as DNA: TGCGCCAGCAGCCAAGGACGGATTAACTATGGCTACACCTTC. Encoded protein: CASSQGRINYGYTF.

The chain combines TRBV30 with TRBJ1-5; 8 bases are a match to TRBD1. Germline values: CDR1 GTSNPN, CDR2 SVGIG (reference sequence). The CDR3 totals 15 residues. Trimming at V came to 3 bases and at J to 6 bases, leaving 10 bases not matched to a gene. CDR3 amino acids: CAWRNRQGFGQPQHF. In DNA, the CDR3 is TGTGCCTGGAGGAACAGACAGGGGTTCGGTCAGCCCCAGCATTTT. The complete variable domain, with remaining parts taken from reference TRBV30 and TRBJ1-5, reads SQTIHQWPATLVQPVGSPLSLECTVEGTSNPNLYWYRQAAGRGLQLLFYSVGIGQISSEVPQNLSASRPQDRQFILSSKKLLLSDSGFYLCAWRNRQGFGQPQHFGDGTRLSIL.

The rearrangement links TRBV5-5 to TRBJ2-7, with 7 bases fitting TRBD2. Germline values: CDR1 SGHKS, CDR2 YYEKEE (reference sequence). CDR3 length equals 15 residues. The trim removed 4 bases at V and 5 bases at J, leaving 12 bases unmatched. In nucleotides, the CDR3 is TGTGCCAGCAGCCCCGCCGCGGGCGGGAGCAACGAGCAGTACTTC. This encodes CASSPAAGGSNEQYF.

The CDR3 sequence is CASRTVSGNTIYF. Here the CDR3 DNA reads TGTGCCAGCAGAACCGTCTCTGGAAACACCATATATTTT. V is TRBV3-1 (or the pseudogene TRBV3-2) and J is TRBJ1-3; no firm D call. Looked up from germline, CDR1 is LGHDT and CDR2 is YNNKEL (reference sequence). This CDR3 spans 13 amino acids. The V end was cut by 6 bases, the J end by 0 bases, with 6 bases between.

The chain uses TRBV7-2 and TRBJ1-1; a possible D gene is TRBD1 (6 bases). The CDR3 contains 13 residues. The V end lost 2 bases, the J end lost 5 bases, and 9 bases lay between the germline ends. Germline V lookup: CDR1 SGHTA, CDR2 FQGNSA. The CDR3 nucleotides are TGTGCCAGCAGCTTACAGGGGAGGACTGAAGCTTTCTTT. The encoded protein is CASSLQGRTEAFF.

V usage is TRBV19 and J usage is TRBJ1-6; weak D call: TRBD1 (6 bases). The CDR3 spans 15 residues. Germline V CDR1 and CDR2: LNHDA, SQIVND (reference sequence). V lost 5 bases and J 7 bases, leaving 15 bases between the germline ends. The CDR3 coding sequence is TGTGCCAGTAGTCTCTCCTTTGGACAGAATTCACCCCTCCACTTT. This codes for CASSLSFGQNSPLHF.

V is TRBV5-1 and J is TRBJ2-3; no clear D. Germline CDR1 and CDR2: SGHRS and YFSETQ. V lost 3 bases and J 0 bases, leaving 8 bases between the germline ends. CDR3 size: 14 residues. The chain's CDR3 is CASSSFPSTDTQYF. CDR3 sequence (DNA): TGCGCCAGCAGCTCATTCCCTAGCACAGATACGCAGTATTTT.

The chain carries TRBV5-1 and TRBJ2-7, with D tentatively TRBD1 or TRBD2 (5 bases each). The germline V gene encodes CDR1 SGHRS and CDR2 YFSETQ. V was shortened by 1 base and J by 3 bases, with 14 bases between the two germline ends. CDR3 length equals 15 residues. The CDR3 is CASSLSGAGGYEQYF. In nucleotides, the CDR3 is TGCGCCAGCAGCTTGTCCGGGGCTGGGGGCTACGAGCAGTACTTC.

The chain links TRBV16 to TRBJ1-4; the D is unclear. The V gene's germline CDR1 is KGHSY and CDR2 FQNENV. CDR3 length: 14 residues. Trimming took off 3 bases at V and 7 bases at J, with 12 bases between the two ends. CDR3 protein: CASSHPAAGEKLFF. The CDR3 nucleotides read TGTGCCAGCAGCCACCCCGCCGCTGGTGAAAAACTGTTTTTT.

The rearrangement links TRBV5-1 to TRBJ1-5, with D perhaps TRBD1 (5 bases). The CDR3 contains 18 residues. With 4 bases removed from V and 0 bases from J, the gap between germline ends came to 20 bases. Germline CDR1 and CDR2: SGHRS and YFSETQ. The CDR3 is CASSRGSRDGASNQPQHF. The CDR3 DNA follows: TGCGCCAGCAGCCGGGGGTCCCGGGACGGAGCTAGCAATCAGCCCCAGCATTTT.

The chain combines TRBV30 with TRBJ2-1, with D unresolved. Trimming took 0 bases from V and 1 from J, leaving 10 bases between them. The CDR3 sequence is 15 residues long. The germline gives CDR1 GTSNPN, CDR2 SVGIG (reference sequence). DNA for the CDR3: TGTGCCTGGAGTGTCTTAAGTCGGTCCTACAATGAGCAGTTCTTC. Amino acids: CAWSVLSRSYNEQFF.

The V gene is TRBV5-4, the J gene TRBJ1-4; TRBD1 is a possible D gene (6 bases). Per germline, CDR1 SGHNT and CDR2 YYREEE (reference sequence). Trimming left V 0 bases short and J 6 bases short, with 9 bases between. The CDR3 is made up of 14 amino acids. The CDR3 DNA sequence: TGTGCCAGCAGCTTGGAACAGGGTGATGAAAAACTGTTTTTT. It is translated as CASSLEQGDEKLFF.

The CDR3: CATSDPLQDEQFF. The CDR3 DNA reads as TGTGCCACCAGTGATCCTCTACAGGATGAGCAGTTCTTC. This chain connects TRBV24-1 to TRBJ2-1, with D tentatively TRBD1 (5 bases). V lost 3 bases to trimming and J lost 8 bases, with 10 bases between them. CDR1 is KGHDR, CDR2 SFDVKD, per germline. The CDR3 consists of 13 residues.

V usage is TRBV27 and J usage is TRBJ1-1; perhaps TRBD1 as D (6 bases). Germline CDR1 is MNHEY and CDR2 is SMNVEV (reference sequence). The CDR3 is 15 amino acids. V lost 10 bases, J lost 1 base, and 19 bases lay in between. CDR3 coding DNA: TGTGCCACCTTAAAAGAGACAGGAACGAACACTGAAGCTTTCTTT. Encoded protein: CATLKETGTNTEAFF.

The chain joins TRBV5-1 to TRBJ2-3, with D perhaps TRBD1 (8 bases). Germline CDR1 is SGHRS and CDR2 is YFSETQ. The CDR3 spans 18 residues. V dropped 7 bases and J dropped 1 base, with 25 bases sitting between them. The CDR3 sequence: CASGTGGTTHAGTDTQYF. CDR3 DNA: TGCGCCAGCGGCACAGGGGGGACTACTCACGCCGGCACAGATACGCAGTATTTT.

The chain employs TRBV6-6 and TRBJ2-5; D not resolved. Germline V gene lookup returns CDR1 MNHNY and CDR2 SVGAGI (reference sequence). V lost 7 bases and J 1 base, leaving 19 bases between the germline ends. The CDR3 loop spans 16 amino acids. CDR3 protein: CASIAIEEGPQETQYF. CDR3 DNA: TGTGCCAGCATCGCCATTGAGGAAGGGCCCCAAGAGACCCAGTACTTC.

J is TRBJ1-6 and V is TRBV5-5; maybe TRBD1 (6 bases). Germline-derived CDR1 and CDR2 are SGHKS and YYEKEE (reference sequence). The CDR3 consists of 14 residues. V lost 2 bases to trimming and J lost 10 bases, with 13 bases between them. CDR3 protein: CASSFQQGGSPLHF. CDR3 sequence (DNA): TGTGCCAGCAGCTTTCAACAGGGTGGATCACCCCTCCACTTT.

This chain links TRBV1 with TRBJ1-4. TRBV1 is reported as a pseudogene. The length of the CDR3 is 16 residues. CDR3 coding DNA: TGCACCGCTCGGATGGTCGGGACGGTTAAGGATGAAAAACTGTTTTTT. It specifies CTARMVGTVKDEKLFF.

A single count supports this clone. V is TRBV6-2 or TRBV6-3 and J is TRBJ1-1, with D perhaps matching TRBD1 (5 bases). The length of the CDR3 is 13 residues. V dropped 6 bases and J dropped 4 bases, with 12 bases sitting between them. Looked up from germline, CDR1 is MNHEY and CDR2 is SVGEGT. CDR3 region: CASSRDLLTEAFF. The CDR3 nucleotides are TGTGCCAGCAGCAGGGACCTTCTCACTGAAGCTTTCTTT.

The rearrangement joins TRBV5-5 to TRBJ1-2, with 7 bases aligning to TRBD1. With V trimmed by 3 bases and J by 7 bases, 9 bases remained unmatched. Germline-derived CDR1 and CDR2 are SGHKS and YYEKEE (reference sequence). This CDR3 is built from 14 residues. The CDR3 here is CASSSTGRVSGYTF. The DNA for the CDR3 is TGTGCCAGCAGCTCGACAGGGCGGGTATCTGGCTACACCTTC.

With respect to this clone: A read error may produce the germline difference seen at one junction end. The chain links TRBV28 to TRBJ2-2; possibly TRBD1 or TRBD2 for D (5 bases each). CDR1 is MDHEN, CDR2 SYDVKM, per germline. CDR3 size: 11 residues. In DNA, the CDR3 is TGTGCCAGCAGTTCAAAGAGGGACCTGTTTTTT. It encodes CASSSKRDLFF. Filled out from reference TRBV28 and TRBJ2-2, the complete variable domain reads DVKVTQSSRYLVKRTGEKVFLECVQDMDHENMFWYRQDPGLGLRLIYFSYDVKMKEKGDIPEGYSVSREKKERFSLILESASTNQTSMYLCASSSKRDLFFGEGSRLTVL.

The chain carries TRBV3-1 (or the pseudogene TRBV3-2) and TRBJ2-1, with 12 bases fitting TRBD2. The CDR3 has 16 amino acids. Germline CDR1 reads LGHDT; CDR2 reads YNNKEL (reference sequence). Losses at the gene ends were 4 bases for V and 9 bases for J; bases not matched to a gene: 10. This CDR3 reads CASSPLLAGGHFEQFF. For the CDR3, the DNA is TGTGCCAGCAGCCCCCTTCTAGCGGGGGGGCACTTTGAGCAGTTCTTC.

The gene calls are TRBV27 and TRBJ2-7, with 8 bases lining up with TRBD1. V lost 6 bases and J lost 6; bases outside the gene matches: 13. Looked up from germline, CDR1 is MNHEY and CDR2 is SMNVEV (reference sequence). The CDR3 runs to 15 residues. The CDR3 bases are TGTGCCAGCAGGGTAGGACAGGGAGGAAATTGCGAGCAGTACTTC. It codes for CASRVGQGGNCEQYF.

This clone was seen once. In DNA form, the CDR3 reads TGTGCCAGCAGCCTCCCCCGGGGTGATGGCTACACCTTC. This encodes CASSLPRGDGYTF. V usage is TRBV6-5 and J usage is TRBJ1-2; D not resolved. Trimming left V 6 bases short and J 6 bases short, with 14 bases between. The CDR3 sequence is 13 residues long. Per germline, CDR1 MNHEY and CDR2 SVGAGI.

The chain links TRBV5-4 to TRBJ1-2, with 9 positions matching TRBD1. The germline V gene encodes CDR1 SGHNT and CDR2 YYREEE (reference sequence). With V trimmed by 4 bases and J by 0 bases, 7 bases remained unmatched. The CDR3 spans 16 residues. The CDR3 region has the DNA TGTGCCAGCAGCGCGGGACAGGGCCCAGCTAACTATGGCTACACCTTC. Amino acids: CASSAGQGPANYGYTF.

Here the CDR3 DNA reads TGTGCCAGCAGTTATGCGTACGAGCAGTACTTC. This sequence encodes CASSYAYEQYF. The chain employs TRBV2 and TRBJ2-7; D remains ambiguous. The length of the CDR3 is 11 residues. With 5 bases removed from V and 4 bases from J, the gap between germline ends came to 6 bases. CDR1 and CDR2 (germline): SNHLY, FYNNEI.

A remark on this clone: This specimen includes other DNA sequences encoding the same CDR3. The chain uses TRBV12-3 or TRBV12-4 and TRBJ2-7; D gene unclear. This CDR3 is 12 amino acids long. Trimming took off 5 bases at V and 0 bases at J, with 5 bases between the two ends. CDR3: CASSRSSYEQYF. The CDR3 nucleotides read TGTGCCAGCAGTAGAAGCTCCTACGAGCAGTACTTC.